The clone carrying this TCR beta chain was seen at least ten times. This entry is derived from a study of T-cell reconstitution after alpha-beta-depleted transplantation in children. This CDR3 contains 14 residues. Deletions cut 5 bases from V and 7 bases from J, with 12 bases between. Looked up from germline, CDR1 is SGHTA and CDR2 is FQGNSA. Unique molecular identifiers were incorporated when the TCRbeta library was constructed. TCRdb re-called the PCR reads with MiXCR, one entry per CDR3 protein. The table lists about a million distinct CDR3 sequences, roughly 29% of them singletons, with roughly 27% in the top ten.

The clonotype originates from a boy under two years old who had a stem cell transplant for SCID, so the T cells may come from the graft donor. Sequences were derived from PBMCs, mostly from graft donor cells, sampled 360 days after TCRalphabeta/CD19-depleted stem cell transplant. This rearrangement joins TRBV7-2 to TRBJ1-6, with a weak D call TRBD1 (5 bases). The CDR3 DNA follows: TGTGCCAGCAGCCCCGGGACGACGAATTCACCCCTCCACTTT. This translates into CASSPGTTNSPLHF.